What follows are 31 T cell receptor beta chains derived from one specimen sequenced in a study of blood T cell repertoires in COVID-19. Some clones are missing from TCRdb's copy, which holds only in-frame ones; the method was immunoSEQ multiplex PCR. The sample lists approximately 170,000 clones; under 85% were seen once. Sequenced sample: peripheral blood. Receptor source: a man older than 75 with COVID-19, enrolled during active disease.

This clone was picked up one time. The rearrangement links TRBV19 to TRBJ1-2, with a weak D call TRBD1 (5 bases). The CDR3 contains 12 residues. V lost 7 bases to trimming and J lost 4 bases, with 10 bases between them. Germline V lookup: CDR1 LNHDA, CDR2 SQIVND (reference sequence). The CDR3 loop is CASNGQGYGYTF. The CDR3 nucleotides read TGTGCCAGTAACGGACAAGGCTATGGCTACACCTTC.

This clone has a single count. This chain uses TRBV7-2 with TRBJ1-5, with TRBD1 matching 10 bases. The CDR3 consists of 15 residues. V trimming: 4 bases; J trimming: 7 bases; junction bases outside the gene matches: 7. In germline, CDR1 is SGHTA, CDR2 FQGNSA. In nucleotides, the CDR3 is TGTGCCAGCAGCTCTTCGACAGGGGGCCAACAGCCCCAGCATTTT. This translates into CASSSSTGGQQPQHF.

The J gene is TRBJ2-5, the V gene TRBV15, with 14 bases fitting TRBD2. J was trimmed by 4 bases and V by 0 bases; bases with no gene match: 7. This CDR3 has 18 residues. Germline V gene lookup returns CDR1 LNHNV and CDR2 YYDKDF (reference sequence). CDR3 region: CATSREEGLAGVLETQYF. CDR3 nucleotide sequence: TGTGCCACCAGCAGAGAGGAGGGACTAGCGGGGGTTTTAGAGACCCAGTACTTC.

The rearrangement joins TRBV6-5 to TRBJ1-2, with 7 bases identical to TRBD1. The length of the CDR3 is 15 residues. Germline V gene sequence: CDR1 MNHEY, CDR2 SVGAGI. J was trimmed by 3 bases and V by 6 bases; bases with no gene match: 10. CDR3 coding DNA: TGTGCCAGCAGGGAGAGGAGGGGGCAATACTATGGCTACACCTTC. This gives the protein CASRERRGQYYGYTF.

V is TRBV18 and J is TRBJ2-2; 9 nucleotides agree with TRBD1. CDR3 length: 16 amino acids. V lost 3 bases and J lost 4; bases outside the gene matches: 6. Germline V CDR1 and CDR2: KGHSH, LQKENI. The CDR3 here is CASSPRQGGSTGELFF. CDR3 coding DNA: TGTGCCAGCTCACCTCGACAGGGGGGGTCCACCGGGGAGCTGTTTTTT.

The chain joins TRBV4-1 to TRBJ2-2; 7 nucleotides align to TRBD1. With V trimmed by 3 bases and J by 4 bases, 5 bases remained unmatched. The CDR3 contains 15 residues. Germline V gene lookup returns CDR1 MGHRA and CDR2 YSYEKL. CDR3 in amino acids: CASSQGTESTGELFF. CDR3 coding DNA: TGCGCCAGCAGCCAGGGGACAGAAAGCACCGGGGAGCTGTTTTTT.

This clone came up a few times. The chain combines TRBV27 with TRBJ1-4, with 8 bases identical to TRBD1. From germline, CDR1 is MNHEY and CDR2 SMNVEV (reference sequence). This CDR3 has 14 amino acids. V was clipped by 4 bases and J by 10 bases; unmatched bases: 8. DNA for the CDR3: TGTGCCAGCAGTTCTAGGCAGGGGGCTGGAAAACTGTTTTTT. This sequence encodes CASSSRQGAGKLFF.

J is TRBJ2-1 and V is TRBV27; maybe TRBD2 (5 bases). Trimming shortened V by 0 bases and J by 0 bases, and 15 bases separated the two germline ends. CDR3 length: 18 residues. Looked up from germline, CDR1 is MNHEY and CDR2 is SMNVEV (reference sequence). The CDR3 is CASSLSPMDSSSYNEQFF. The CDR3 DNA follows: TGTGCCAGCAGTTTATCTCCCATGGACTCGAGCTCCTACAATGAGCAGTTCTTC.

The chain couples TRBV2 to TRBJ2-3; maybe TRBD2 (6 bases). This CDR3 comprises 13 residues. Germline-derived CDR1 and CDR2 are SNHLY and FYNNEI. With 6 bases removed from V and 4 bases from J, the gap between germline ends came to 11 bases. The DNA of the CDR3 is TGTGCCAGCAGCTTCGGGACTGCAGATACGCAGTATTTT. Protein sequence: CASSFGTADTQYF. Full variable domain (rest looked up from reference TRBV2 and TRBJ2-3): EPEVTQTPSHQVTQMGQEVILRCVPISNHLYFYWYRQILGQKVEFLVSFYNNEISEKSEIFDDQFSVERPDGSNFTLKIRSTKLEDSAMYFCASSFGTADTQYFGPGTRLTVL.

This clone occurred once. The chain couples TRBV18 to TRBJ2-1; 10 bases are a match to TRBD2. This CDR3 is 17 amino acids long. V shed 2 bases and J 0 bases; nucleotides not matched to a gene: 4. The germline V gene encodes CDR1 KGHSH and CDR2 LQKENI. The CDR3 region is CASSPRERGGSYNEQFF. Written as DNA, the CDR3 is TGTGCCAGCTCACCAAGGGAGCGGGGGGGCTCCTACAATGAGCAGTTCTTC.

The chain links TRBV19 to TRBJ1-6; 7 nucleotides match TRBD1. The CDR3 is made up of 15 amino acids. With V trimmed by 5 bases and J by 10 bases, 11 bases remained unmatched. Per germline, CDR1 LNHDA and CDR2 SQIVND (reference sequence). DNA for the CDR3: TGTGCCAGTAGTTTCCGGGACAGACTCTCCTCACCCCTCCACTTT. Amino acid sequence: CASSFRDRLSSPLHF.

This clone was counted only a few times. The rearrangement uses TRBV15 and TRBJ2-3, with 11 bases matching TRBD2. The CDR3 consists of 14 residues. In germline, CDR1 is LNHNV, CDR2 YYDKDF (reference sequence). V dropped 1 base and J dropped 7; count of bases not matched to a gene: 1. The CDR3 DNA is TGTGCCACCAGCAGAGGACTAGCGGGGCATACGCAGTATTTT. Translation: CATSRGLAGHTQYF.

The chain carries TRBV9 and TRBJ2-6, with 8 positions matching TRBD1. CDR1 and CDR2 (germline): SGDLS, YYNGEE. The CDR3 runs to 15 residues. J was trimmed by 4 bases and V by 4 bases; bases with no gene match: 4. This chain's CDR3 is CASSFRDRGANVLTF. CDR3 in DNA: TGTGCCAGCAGCTTCCGGGACAGGGGGGCCAACGTCCTGACTTTC.

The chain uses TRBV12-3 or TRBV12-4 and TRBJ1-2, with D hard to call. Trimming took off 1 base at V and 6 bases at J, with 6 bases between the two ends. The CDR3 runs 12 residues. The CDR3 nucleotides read TGTGCCAGCAGTTTAGAACTGGATGGCTACACCTTC. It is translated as CASSLELDGYTF.

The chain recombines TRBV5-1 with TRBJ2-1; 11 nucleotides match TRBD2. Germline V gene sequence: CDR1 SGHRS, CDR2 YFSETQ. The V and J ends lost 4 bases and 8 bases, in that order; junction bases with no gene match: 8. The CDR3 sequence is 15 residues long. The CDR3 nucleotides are TGCGCCAGCAGCGATACGACTAGCGGGGTGGATGAGCAGTTCTTC. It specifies CASSDTTSGVDEQFF.

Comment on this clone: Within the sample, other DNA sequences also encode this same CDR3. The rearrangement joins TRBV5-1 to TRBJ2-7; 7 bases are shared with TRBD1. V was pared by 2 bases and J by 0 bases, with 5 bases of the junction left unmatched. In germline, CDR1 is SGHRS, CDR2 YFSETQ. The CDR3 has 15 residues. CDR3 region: CASSFGQASSYEQYF. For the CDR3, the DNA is TGCGCCAGCAGCTTCGGACAGGCAAGCTCCTACGAGCAGTACTTC.

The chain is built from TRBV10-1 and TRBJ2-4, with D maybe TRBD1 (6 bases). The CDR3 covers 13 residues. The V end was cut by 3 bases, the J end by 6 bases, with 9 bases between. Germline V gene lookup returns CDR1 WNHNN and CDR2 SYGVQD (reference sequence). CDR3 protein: CASSDPTGNIQYF. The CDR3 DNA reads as TGCGCCAGCAGTGATCCGACAGGAAACATTCAGTACTTC.

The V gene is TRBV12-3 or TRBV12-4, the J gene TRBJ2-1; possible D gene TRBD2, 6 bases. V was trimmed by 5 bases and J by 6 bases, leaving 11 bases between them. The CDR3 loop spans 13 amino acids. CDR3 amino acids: CASSPGLPNEQFF. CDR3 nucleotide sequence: TGTGCCAGCAGTCCGGGACTTCCCAATGAGCAGTTCTTC.

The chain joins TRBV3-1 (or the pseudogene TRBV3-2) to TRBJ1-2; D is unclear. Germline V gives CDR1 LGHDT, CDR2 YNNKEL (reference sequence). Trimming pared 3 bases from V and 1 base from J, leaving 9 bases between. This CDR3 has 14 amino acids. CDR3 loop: CASSQSAINYGYTF. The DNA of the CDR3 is TGTGCCAGCAGCCAGAGTGCAATTAACTATGGCTACACCTTC.

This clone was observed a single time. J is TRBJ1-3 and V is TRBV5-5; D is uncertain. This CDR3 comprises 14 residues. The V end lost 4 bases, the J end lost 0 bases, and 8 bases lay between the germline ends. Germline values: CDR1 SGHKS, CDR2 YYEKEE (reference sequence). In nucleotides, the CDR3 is TGTGCCAGCAGCCAACAGACCTCTGGAAACACCATATATTTT. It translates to CASSQQTSGNTIYF.

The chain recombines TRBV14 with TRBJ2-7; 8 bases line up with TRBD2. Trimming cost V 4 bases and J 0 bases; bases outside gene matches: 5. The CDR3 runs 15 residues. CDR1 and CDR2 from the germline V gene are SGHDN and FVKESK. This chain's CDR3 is CASSLSGGGSYEQYF. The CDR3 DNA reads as TGTGCCAGCAGCCTCTCGGGGGGGGGCTCCTACGAGCAGTACTTC.

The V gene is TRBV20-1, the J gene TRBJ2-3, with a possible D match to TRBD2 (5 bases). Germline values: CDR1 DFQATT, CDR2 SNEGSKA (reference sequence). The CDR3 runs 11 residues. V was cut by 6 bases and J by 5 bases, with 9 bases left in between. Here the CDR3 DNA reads TGCAGTGCACGGGGAGAAGATACGCAGTATTTT. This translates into CSARGEDTQYF.

CDR3 in DNA: TGTGCCAGCAGCTTAGGGGACAATTCCTACGAGCAGTACTTC. The encoded protein is CASSLGDNSYEQYF. The J gene is TRBJ2-7, the V gene TRBV11-2, with D possibly matching TRBD1 (6 bases). CDR1 and CDR2 (germline): SGHAT, FQNNGV. The CDR3 spans 14 residues. V was trimmed by 1 base and J by 1 base, leaving 8 bases between them.

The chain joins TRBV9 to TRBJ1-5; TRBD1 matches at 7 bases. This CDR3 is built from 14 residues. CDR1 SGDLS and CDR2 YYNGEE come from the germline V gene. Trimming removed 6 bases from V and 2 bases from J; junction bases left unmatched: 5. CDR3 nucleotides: TGTGCCAGCAACAAGGGGGCAGGCAATCAGCCCCAGCATTTT. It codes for CASNKGAGNQPQHF.

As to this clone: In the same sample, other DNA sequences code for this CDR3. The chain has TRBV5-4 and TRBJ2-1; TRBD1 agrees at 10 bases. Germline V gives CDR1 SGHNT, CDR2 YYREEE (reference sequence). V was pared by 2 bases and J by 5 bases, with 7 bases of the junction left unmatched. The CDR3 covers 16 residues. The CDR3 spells CASSFLGQGGHNEQFF. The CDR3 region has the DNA TGTGCCAGCAGCTTCCTCGGACAGGGGGGGCACAATGAGCAGTTCTTC.

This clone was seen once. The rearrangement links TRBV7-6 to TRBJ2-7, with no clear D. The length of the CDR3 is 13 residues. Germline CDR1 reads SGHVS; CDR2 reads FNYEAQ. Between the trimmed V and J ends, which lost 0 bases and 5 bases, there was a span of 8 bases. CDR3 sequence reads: CASSLAGWNEQYF. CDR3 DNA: TGTGCCAGCAGCTTAGCCGGGTGGAACGAGCAGTACTTC.

The CDR3 loop reads CASSPSLTGELFF. In DNA, the CDR3 is TGTGCCAGCAGCCCATCACTCACCGGGGAGCTGTTTTTT. The chain couples TRBV11-2 to TRBJ2-2, with D unclear. The CDR3 has 13 residues. Trimming cost V 5 bases and J 4 bases, with 8 bases left between them. In germline, CDR1 is SGHAT, CDR2 FQNNGV.

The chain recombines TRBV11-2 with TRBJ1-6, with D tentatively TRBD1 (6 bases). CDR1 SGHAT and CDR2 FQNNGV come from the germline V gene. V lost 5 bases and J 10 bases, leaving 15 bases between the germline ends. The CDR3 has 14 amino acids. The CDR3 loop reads CASSLSGEGSPLHF. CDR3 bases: TGTGCCAGCAGCCTCTCAGGGGAGGGATCACCCCTCCACTTT.

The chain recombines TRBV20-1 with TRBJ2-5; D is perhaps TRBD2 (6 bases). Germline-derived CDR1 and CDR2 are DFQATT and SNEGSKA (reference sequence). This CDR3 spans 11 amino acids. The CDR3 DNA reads TGCAGCCCAGGGAGGCCGGAGACCCAGTACTTC. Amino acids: CSPGRPETQYF.

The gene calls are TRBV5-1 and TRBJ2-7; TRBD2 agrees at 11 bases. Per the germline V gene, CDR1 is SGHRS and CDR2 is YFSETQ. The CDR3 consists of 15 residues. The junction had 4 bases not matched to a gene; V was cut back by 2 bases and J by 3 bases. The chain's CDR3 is CASSFLSGGVYEQYF. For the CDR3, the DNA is TGCGCCAGCAGCTTTCTTAGCGGGGGGGTCTACGAGCAGTACTTC.

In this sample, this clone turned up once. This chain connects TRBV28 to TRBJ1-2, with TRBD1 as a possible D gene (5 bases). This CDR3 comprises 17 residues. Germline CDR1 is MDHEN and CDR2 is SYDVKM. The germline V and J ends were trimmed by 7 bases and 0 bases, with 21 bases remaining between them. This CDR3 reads CASNPWAARGTNYGYTF. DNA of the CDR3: TGTGCCAGCAACCCGTGGGCGGCAAGGGGTACTAACTATGGCTACACCTTC.